The 13 T cell receptor beta chains in this list originate from one sample, sequenced in a study of blood T cell repertoires in COVID-19 (dated by TCRdb to the early 2020s). The library was built by means of the immunoSEQ multiplex PCR assay. The clones in this table, taken by TCRdb from immuneACCESS, are in-frame only. Not every clone is retained; where verified, under half of the shortfall comes from an unresolved V gene, and the cause of the rest is unknown. Within this sample are just under 150,000 clones, with roughly nine tenths of them counted one time only. Of the sample, roughly 1.5% falls within the top ten clones. The source material was peripheral blood. The origin of the receptors is a human donor in a cohort sampled during active COVID-19.

The chain links TRBV18 to TRBJ2-7, with 9 bases matching TRBD1. Germline lookup yields CDR1 KGHSH and CDR2 LQKENI. V dropped 7 bases and J dropped 0; count of bases not matched to a gene: 4. The CDR3 has 14 amino acids. CDR3 DNA: TGTGCCAGCTTCGACAGGGGGAGCTCCTACGAGCAGTACTTC. Translated, it gives CASFDRGSSYEQYF.

CDR3 in DNA: TGTGCCGCCGGACAGGAGAAAGAGACCCAGTACTTC. It codes for CAAGQEKETQYF. The chain combines TRBV5-4 with TRBJ2-5, with 7 bases lining up with TRBD1. The CDR3 covers 12 residues. CDR1 and CDR2 (germline): SGHNT, YYREEE (reference sequence). J was trimmed by 3 bases and V by 10 bases; bases with no gene match: 6. The variable domain in full, with the rest retrieved from reference TRBV5-4 and TRBJ2-5, is ETGVTQSPTHLIKTRGQQVTLRCSSQSGHNTVSWYQQALGQGPQFIFQYYREEENGRGNFPPRFSGLQFPNYSSELNVNALELDDSALYLCAAGQEKETQYFGPGTRLLVL.

The chain is built from TRBV19 and TRBJ2-1, with TRBD1 matching 7 bases. The ends lost 3 bases at V and 7 bases at J; junction bases unmatched: 21. Germline V gene sequence: CDR1 LNHDA, CDR2 SQIVND (reference sequence). This CDR3 region has 19 residues. For the CDR3, the DNA is TGTGCCAGTAGTATTCGGGACAGCACGCGAGGCTCCCTGTCAAATGAGCAGTTCTTC. Translation: CASSIRDSTRGSLSNEQFF.

The gene calls are TRBV29-1 and TRBJ2-1; TRBD1 might be the D (8 bases). V lost 7 bases and J lost 6, with 16 bases in between. The CDR3 runs 13 residues. Germline V CDR1 and CDR2: SQVTM, ANQGSEA. This CDR3 reads CSGTGGAVNEQFF. Here the CDR3 DNA reads TGCAGCGGTACAGGGGGGGCGGTCAATGAGCAGTTCTTC.

The chain joins TRBV4-3 to TRBJ1-2; no definite D call. The length of the CDR3 is 15 residues. Germline V gene data show CDR1 as LGHNA and CDR2 as YSLEER. V lost 4 bases and J lost 7, with 19 bases in between. The CDR3 is CASSPSPQVLGGYTF. The CDR3 DNA reads as TGCGCCAGCAGCCCCTCCCCCCAGGTTCTGGGTGGCTACACCTTC.

The rearrangement uses TRBV7-3 and TRBJ2-1; 9 nucleotides line up with TRBD1. Germline V gene sequence: CDR1 SGHTA, CDR2 FQGTGA. The CDR3 has 17 amino acids. Unmatched junction bases numbered 8, after V lost 0 bases and J lost 5 bases. CDR3 sequence (DNA): TGTGCCAGCAGCTTAACGGATCCAGGGACAGGGAACAATGAGCAGTTCTTC. Protein: CASSLTDPGTGNNEQFF.

The CDR3 spells CASSDRLGTSGQETQYF. CDR3 sequence (DNA): TGTGCCAGTAGTGACCGCCTCGGGACTAGCGGGCAAGAGACCCAGTACTTC. The genes are TRBV19 and TRBJ2-5; 12 nucleotides align to TRBD2. The CDR3 covers 17 residues. CDR1 and CDR2 (germline): LNHDA, SQIVND (reference sequence). V gave up 5 bases and J gave up 2 bases; unmatched junction bases: 9.

The genes are TRBV18 and TRBJ1-1; D call uncertain. There are 14 residues in the CDR3. CDR1 is KGHSH and CDR2 is LQKENI in the germline V gene. V was pared by 8 bases and J by 0 bases, with 13 bases between. CDR3 sequence reads: CASAAGFMNTEAFF. CDR3 nucleotide sequence: TGTGCCAGCGCCGCGGGGTTTATGAACACTGAAGCTTTCTTT. The full variable domain, with the rest looked up from reference TRBV18 and TRBJ1-1, is NAGVMQNPRHLVRRRGQEARLRCSPMKGHSHVYWYRQLPEEGLKFMVYLQKENIIDESGMPKERFSAEFPKEGPSILRIQQVVRGDSAAYFCASAAGFMNTEAFFGQGTRLTVV.

This clone appeared a single time. The chain joins TRBV2 to TRBJ2-1; 12 bases line up with TRBD2. This CDR3 has 13 residues. CDR1 SNHLY and CDR2 FYNNEI come from the germline V gene. V dropped 6 bases and J dropped 9; count of bases not matched to a gene: 3. CDR3 sequence (DNA): TGTGCCAGCAGAGGACTAGCGGGGAGTGAGCAGTTCTTC. Translated, it gives CASRGLAGSEQFF.

The CDR3 reads CASSPMRTASTDTQYF. CDR3 in DNA: TGTGCCAGCAGCCCCATGAGGACAGCGAGCACAGATACGCAGTATTTT. This chain connects TRBV7-9 to TRBJ2-3; D may be TRBD1 (6 bases). This CDR3 region has 16 residues. Germline V CDR1 and CDR2: SEHNR, FQNEAQ (reference sequence). Trimming took 5 bases from V and 0 from J, leaving 15 bases between them.

The chain is built from TRBV18 and TRBJ1-2, with 9 bases that match TRBD1. V shed 5 bases and J 6 bases; nucleotides not matched to a gene: 16. The CDR3 has 17 residues. The V gene's germline CDR1 is KGHSH and CDR2 LQKENI. The CDR3 reads CASSKSAGQGILDGYTF. CDR3 in DNA: TGTGCCAGCTCAAAGAGTGCGGGACAGGGAATTCTGGATGGCTACACCTTC.

This clone has more than one count but fewer than ten. This chain uses TRBV7-9 with TRBJ2-7, with TRBD1 matching 9 bases. Trimming removed 1 base from V and 2 bases from J; junction bases left unmatched: 3. This CDR3 has 15 amino acids. Germline-derived CDR1 and CDR2 are SEHNR and FQNEAQ (reference sequence). CDR3 sequence (DNA): TGTGCCAGCAGCTTAGGGGACAGGGAACCCTACGAGCAGTACTTC. Its protein is CASSLGDREPYEQYF.

The chain combines TRBV4-3 with TRBJ1-6; 10 bases agree with TRBD1. V was clipped by 1 base and J by 14 bases; unmatched bases: 8. CDR3 length: 15 residues. The germline V gene has CDR1 LGHNA and CDR2 YSLEER. The CDR3 bases are TGCGCCAGCAGCCAAGCCGGACAGGGGGGGTTCACCCTCCACTTT. Encoded protein: CASSQAGQGGFTLHF.